This T cell receptor (beta chain) was captured in a study of blood T cell repertoires in COVID-19. The wider study: Both acute and convalescent COVID-19 samples were obtained from the United States, Italy and Spain. From T cells, B-cell-depleted T cells, or PBMCs came the material, which was cDNA or gDNA.

V lost 2 bases to trimming and J lost 7 bases, with 5 bases between them. The CDR3 is 12 residues long. Repertoires were generated with immunoSEQ multiplex PCR, while TCRdb's copy carries only in-frame clones and drops some. The sample consists of some 260,000 clones, about 90% of them appearing once. V and J are TRBV12-3 or TRBV12-4 and TRBJ1-4; D gene unclear. Sequenced material: peripheral blood. The origin of this receptor is a man aged 18 to 30 with active or convalescent COVID-19. The CDR3 DNA follows: TGTGCCAGCAGTTTACGGGGTGAAAAACTGTTTTTT. Its protein is CASSLRGEKLFF.